This T cell receptor (beta chain) derives from a study of blood T cell repertoires in COVID-19. Study-level background: Some COVID-19 samples were acute and others convalescent; all came from the United States, Italy and Spain. T cells, B-cell-depleted T cells, or PBMCs provided the cDNA or gDNA that served as material.

Per the original data handling: From reference gene primer amplification, estimates of nucleated cell counts were derived. Sequencing used immunoSEQ multiplex PCR; TCRdb keeps in-frame clones, though not all of them. That table furnishes V, J and clone size, whereas the DNA furnished D and trimming. Here the sample spans around 98,000 clones, under 85% being singletons. The germline CDR1 and CDR2 sequences are SNHLY and FYNNEI. Deletions cut 0 bases from V and 0 bases from J, with 6 bases between. The CDR3 is 16 residues long. Sequenced sample: peripheral blood. The rearrangement uses TRBV2 and TRBJ2-6; the D is unclear. This clonotype was obtained from an older man with acute or convalescent COVID-19. Written as DNA, the CDR3 is TGTGCCAGCAGTGAAGCTAGAAGCTCTGGGGCCAACGTCCTGACTTTC. Its protein is CASSEARSSGANVLTF.